The present T cell receptor beta chain was sequenced within a study of T cell responses to AZD1222 COVID-19 vaccine. Study-level background: Pooled samples include second doses given at about 4 or 12 weeks. The study's findings and limits: Receipt of two AZD1222 doses was followed by a rise in Spike-specific TCR breadth and depth. Epitopes outside B.1.351 and B.1.1.7 mutated regions reportedly drew nearly half of spike TCRs. Baseline seropositivity occurred in only six AZD1222 recipients.

Profiled with immunoSEQ multiplex PCR; TCRdb holds only in-frame clones, not every one. The sample includes roughly 91,000 clones, more than 70% seen only once; the top ten take 2% to 2.5%. V lost 4 bases to trimming and J lost 7 bases; unmatched junction nucleotides: 6. CDR3 length: 13 amino acids. The germline CDR1 and CDR2 sequences are SGHDN and FVKESK. As to this clone: The antigen is undetermined.

J is TRBJ1-2 and V is TRBV14; TRBD1 agrees at 7 bases. The sample here was peripheral blood, taken on day 0 of AZD1222 vaccination. This receptor was taken from an adult in good health. This CDR3 reads CASSPRQGSGYTF. CDR3 nucleotides: TGTGCCAGCAGCCCTAGACAGGGCAGTGGCTACACCTTC.